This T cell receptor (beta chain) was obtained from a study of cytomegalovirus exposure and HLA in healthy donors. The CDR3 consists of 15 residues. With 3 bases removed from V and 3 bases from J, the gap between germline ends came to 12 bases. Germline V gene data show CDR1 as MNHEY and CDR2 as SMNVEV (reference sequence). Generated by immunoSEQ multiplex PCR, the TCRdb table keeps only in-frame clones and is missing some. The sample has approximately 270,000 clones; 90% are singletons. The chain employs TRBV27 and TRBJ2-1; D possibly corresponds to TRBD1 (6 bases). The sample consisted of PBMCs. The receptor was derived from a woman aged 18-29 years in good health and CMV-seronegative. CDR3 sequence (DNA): TGTGCCAGCAGTTTTGAGCAGGGGAACTACAATGAGCAGTTCTTC. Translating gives CASSFEQGNYNEQFF.